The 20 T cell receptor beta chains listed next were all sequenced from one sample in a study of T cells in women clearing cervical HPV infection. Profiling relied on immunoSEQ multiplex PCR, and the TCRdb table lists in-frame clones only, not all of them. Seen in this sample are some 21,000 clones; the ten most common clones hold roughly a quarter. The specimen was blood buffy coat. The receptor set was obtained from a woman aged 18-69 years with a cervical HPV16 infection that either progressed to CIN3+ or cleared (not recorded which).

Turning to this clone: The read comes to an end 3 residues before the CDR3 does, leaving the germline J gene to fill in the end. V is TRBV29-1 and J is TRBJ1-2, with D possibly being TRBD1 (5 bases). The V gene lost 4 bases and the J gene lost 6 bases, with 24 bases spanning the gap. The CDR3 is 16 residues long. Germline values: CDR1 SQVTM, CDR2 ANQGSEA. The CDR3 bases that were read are TGCAGCGTTGCGCCCATCCTGAGACAGTTTTTTAATGGC. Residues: CSVAPILRQFFNG. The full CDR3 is CSVAPILRQFFNGYTF.

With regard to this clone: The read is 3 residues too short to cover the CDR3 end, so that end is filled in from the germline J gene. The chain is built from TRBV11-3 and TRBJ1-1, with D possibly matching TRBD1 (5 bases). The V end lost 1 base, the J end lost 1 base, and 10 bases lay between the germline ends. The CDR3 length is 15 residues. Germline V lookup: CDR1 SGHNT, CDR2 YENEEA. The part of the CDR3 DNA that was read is TGTGCCAGCAGCTTAGGGGGCGGTAAGAACACTGAA. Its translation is CASSLGGGKNTE. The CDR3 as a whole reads CASSLGGGKNTEAFF.

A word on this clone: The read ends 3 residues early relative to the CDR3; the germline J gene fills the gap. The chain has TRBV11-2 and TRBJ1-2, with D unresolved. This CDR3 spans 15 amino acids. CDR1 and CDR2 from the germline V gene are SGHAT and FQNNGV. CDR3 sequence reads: CASSTTGVGYRGYTF. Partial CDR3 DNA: TGTGCCAGCAGCACCACCGGGGTTGGTTATAGGGGC.

CDR3 in amino acids: CASTLQGPTDTQYF. The CDR3 bases that were read are TGTGCCAGCACCTTACAGGGGCCCACAGATACG. This chain links TRBV2 with TRBJ2-3; 7 nucleotides line up with TRBD1. The read falls 3 residues short of the CDR3 end, and the missing part is taken from the germline J gene. V shed 7 bases and J 2 bases; nucleotides not matched to a gene: 6. Germline loops: CDR1 SNHLY, CDR2 FYNNEI. The CDR3 loop spans 14 amino acids.

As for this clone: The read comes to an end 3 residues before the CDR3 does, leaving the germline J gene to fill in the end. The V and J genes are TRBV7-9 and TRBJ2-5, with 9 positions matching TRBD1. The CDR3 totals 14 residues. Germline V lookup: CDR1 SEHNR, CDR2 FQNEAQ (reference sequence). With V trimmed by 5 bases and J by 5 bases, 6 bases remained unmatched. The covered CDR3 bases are TGTGCCAGCAGCGGCCGGACAGGGGAGGAGACC. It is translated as CASSGRTGEET. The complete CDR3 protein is CASSGRTGEETQYF.

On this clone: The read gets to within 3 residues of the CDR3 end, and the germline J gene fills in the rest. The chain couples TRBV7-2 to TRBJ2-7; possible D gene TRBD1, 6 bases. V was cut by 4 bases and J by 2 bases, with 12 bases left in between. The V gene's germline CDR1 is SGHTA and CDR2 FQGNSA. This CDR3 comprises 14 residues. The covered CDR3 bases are TGTGCCAGCAGCTGGGACATGGAAGCCTACGAG. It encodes CASSWDMEAYE. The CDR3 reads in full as CASSWDMEAYEQYF. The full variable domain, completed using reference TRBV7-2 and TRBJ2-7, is GAGVSQSPSNKVTEKGKDVELRCDPISGHTALYWYRQSLGQGLEFLIYFQGNSAPDKSGLPSDRFSAERTGGSVSTLTIQRTQQEDSAVYLCASSWDMEAYEQYFGPGTRLTVT.

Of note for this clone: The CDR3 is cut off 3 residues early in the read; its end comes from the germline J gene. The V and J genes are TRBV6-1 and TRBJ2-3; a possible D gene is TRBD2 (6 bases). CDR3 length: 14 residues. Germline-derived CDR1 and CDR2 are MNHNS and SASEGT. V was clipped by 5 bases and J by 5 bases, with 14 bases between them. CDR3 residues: CASSQGLTLDTQYF. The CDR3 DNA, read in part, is TGTGCCAGCAGTCAAGGACTAACGCTAGATACG.

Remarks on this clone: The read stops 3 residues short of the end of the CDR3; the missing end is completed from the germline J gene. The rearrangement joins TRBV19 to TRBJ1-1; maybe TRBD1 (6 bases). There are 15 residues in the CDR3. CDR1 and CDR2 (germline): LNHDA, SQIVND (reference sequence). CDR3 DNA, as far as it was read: TGTGCCAGTAGTAGCGGGACACAGGAATTTCAGAAA. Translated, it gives CASSSGTQEFQK. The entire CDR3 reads CASSSGTQEFQKAFF.

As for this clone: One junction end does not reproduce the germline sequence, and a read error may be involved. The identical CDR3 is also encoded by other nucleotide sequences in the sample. CDR3 region: CASSLVASGGNTIYF. The sequenced CDR3 bases are TGTGCCAGCAGCTTAGTGGCATCGGGGGGAAACACG. The chain is built from TRBV13 and TRBJ1-3; D might be TRBD1 (5 bases). The sequenced fragment ends 3 residues before the CDR3 boundary, so the rest is inferred from the germline J gene. Germline values: CDR1 PRHDT, CDR2 FYEKMQ (reference sequence). CDR3 length equals 15 residues.

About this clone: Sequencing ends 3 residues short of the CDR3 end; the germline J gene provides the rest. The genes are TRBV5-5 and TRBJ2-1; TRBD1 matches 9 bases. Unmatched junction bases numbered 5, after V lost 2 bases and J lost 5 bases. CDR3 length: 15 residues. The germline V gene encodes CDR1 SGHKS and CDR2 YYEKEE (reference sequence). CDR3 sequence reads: CASSFRGQGNNEQFF. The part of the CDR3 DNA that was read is TGTGCCAGCAGCTTTAGGGGACAGGGAAACAATGAG.

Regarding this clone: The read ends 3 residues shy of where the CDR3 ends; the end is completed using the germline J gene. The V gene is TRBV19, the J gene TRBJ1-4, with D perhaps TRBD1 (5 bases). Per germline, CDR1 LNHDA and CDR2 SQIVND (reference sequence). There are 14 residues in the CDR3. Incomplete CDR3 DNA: TGTGCCAGTAGTAGGCGCTCTGGGGCCAACGTA. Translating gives CASSRRSGANV. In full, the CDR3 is CASSRRSGANVLFF.

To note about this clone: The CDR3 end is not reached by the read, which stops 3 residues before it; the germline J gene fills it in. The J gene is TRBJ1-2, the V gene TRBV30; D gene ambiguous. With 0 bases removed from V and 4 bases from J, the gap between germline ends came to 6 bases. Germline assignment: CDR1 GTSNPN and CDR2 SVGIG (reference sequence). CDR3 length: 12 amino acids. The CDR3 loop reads CAWSVGLYGYTF. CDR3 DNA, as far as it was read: TGTGCCTGGAGTGTAGGCCTCTATGGC.

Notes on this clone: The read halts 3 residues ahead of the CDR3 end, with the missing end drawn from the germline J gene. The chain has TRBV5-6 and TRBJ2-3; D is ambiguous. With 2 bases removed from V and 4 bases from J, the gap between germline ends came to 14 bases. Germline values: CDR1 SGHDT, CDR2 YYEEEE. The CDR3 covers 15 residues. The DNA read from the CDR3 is TGTGCCAGCAGCTTTCGAGATCTTAGTTCAGATACG. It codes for CASSFRDLSSDT. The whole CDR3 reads CASSFRDLSSDTQYF. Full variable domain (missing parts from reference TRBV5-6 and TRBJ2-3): DAGVTQSPTHLIKTRGQQVTLRCSPKSGHDTVSWYQQALGQGPQFIFQYYEEEERQRGNFPDRFSGHQFPNYSSELNVNALLLGDSALYLCASSFRDLSSDTQYFGPGTRLTVL.

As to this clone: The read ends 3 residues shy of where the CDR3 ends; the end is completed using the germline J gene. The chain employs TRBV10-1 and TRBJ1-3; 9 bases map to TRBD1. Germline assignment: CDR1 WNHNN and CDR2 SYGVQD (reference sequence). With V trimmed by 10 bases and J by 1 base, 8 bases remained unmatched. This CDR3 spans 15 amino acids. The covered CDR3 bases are TGCGCCAACCGGGACAGGGAGCGGTCTGGAAACACC. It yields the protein CANRDRERSGNT. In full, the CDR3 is CANRDRERSGNTIYF.

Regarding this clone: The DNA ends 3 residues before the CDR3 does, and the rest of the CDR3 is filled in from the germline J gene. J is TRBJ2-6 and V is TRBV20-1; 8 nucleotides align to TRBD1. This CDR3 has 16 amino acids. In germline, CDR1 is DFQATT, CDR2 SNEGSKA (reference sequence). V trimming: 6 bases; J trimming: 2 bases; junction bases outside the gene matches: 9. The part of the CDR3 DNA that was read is TGCAGTGCCCGAAATCAACAGGGGGCTGGGGCCAACGTC. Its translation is CSARNQQGAGANV. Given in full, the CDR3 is CSARNQQGAGANVLTF.

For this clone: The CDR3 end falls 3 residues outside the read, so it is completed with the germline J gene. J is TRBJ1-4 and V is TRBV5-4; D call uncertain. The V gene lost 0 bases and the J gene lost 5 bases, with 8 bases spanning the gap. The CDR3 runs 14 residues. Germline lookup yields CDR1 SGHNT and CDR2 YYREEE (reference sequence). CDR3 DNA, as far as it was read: TGTGCCAGCAGCTTGGCGAACACCAATGAAAAA. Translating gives CASSLANTNEK. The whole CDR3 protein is CASSLANTNEKLFF.

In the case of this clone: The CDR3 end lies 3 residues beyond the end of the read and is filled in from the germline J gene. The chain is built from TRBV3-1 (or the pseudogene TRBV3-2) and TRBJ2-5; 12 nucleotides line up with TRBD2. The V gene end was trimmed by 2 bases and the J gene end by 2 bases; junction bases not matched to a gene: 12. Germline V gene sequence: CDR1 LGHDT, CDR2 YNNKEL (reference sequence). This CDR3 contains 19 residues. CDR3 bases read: TGTGCCAGCAGCCAAAAACTACTAGCGGGAGGAGCGAGGCAAGAGACC. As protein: CASSQKLLAGGARQET. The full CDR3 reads CASSQKLLAGGARQETQYF.

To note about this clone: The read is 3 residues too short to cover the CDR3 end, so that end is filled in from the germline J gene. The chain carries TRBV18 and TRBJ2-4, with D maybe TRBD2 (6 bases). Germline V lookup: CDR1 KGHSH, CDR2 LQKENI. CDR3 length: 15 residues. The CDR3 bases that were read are TGTGCCAGCTCACCGTGGGACTCAAAACTCTATGGT. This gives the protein CASSPWDSKLYG. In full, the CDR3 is CASSPWDSKLYGQYF.

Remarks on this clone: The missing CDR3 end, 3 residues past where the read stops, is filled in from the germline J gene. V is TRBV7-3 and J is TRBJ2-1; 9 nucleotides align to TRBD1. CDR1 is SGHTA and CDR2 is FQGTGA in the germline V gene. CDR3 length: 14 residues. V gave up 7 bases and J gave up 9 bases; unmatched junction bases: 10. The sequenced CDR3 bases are TGTGCCAGCAACTTGGGGACAGGGTCCGCTGAG. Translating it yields CASNLGTGSAE. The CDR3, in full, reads CASNLGTGSAEQFF.

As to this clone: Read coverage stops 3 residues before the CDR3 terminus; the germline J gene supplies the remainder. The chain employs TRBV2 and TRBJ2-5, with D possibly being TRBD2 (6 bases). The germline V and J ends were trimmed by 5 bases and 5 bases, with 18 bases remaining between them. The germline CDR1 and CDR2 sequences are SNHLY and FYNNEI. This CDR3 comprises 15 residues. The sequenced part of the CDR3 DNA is TGTGCCAGCAGTCAAACGGGACCCCGGGGGGAGACC. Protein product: CASSQTGPRGET. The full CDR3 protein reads CASSQTGPRGETQYF.